Listed below are T cell receptor beta chains from one sample, sequenced in a study of CD8 T cells in Susac syndrome. Via MiXCR, TCRdb re-called the immunoSEQ multiplex PCR reads, giving one row per CDR3 protein. Among 100,000 or so distinct CDR3 sequences, approximately 90% were seen once, and the ten largest hold about 0.11%. The sequencing sample was made of CD8+ T cells from PBMCs. The receptors originated from a human donor in good health. Both conserved end residues are part of each CDR3. D genes are given only for firm matches. Only part of the rows carry a size: once, few, many, or a class if the clone is expanded.

>TRBJ1-1|NA|TRBV3-1|NA
CASSQGSNTEAFF
TGTGCCAGCAGCCAAGGGTCAAACACTGAAGCTTTCTTT
>TRBJ2-7|TRBD1|TRBV29-1|NA
CSAEGQGEREQYF
TGCAGCGCCGAGGGCCAGGGGGAGCGCGAGCAGTACTTC
>TRBJ1-1|TRBD1|TRBV7-9|NA
CASSLGDRGLVTEAFF
TGTGCCAGCAGCTTAGGGGACAGGGGGCTAGTCACTGAAGCTTTCTTT
>TRBJ2-3|NA|TRBV20-1|NA
CSRFEQFTDTQYF
TGCAGTCGGTTCGAGCAGTTCACAGATACGCAGTATTTT
>TRBJ2-3|TRBD2|TRBV7-2|once
CASSFGPRLAGGNTDTQYF
TGTGCCAGCAGCTTCGGTCCCCGACTAGCGGGGGGCAACACAGATACGCAGTATTTT
>TRBJ2-7|NA|TRBV20-1|NA
CSARASGPTYEQYF
TGCAGTGCTAGAGCAAGCGGGCCCACCTACGAGCAGTACTTC
>TRBJ1-2|NA|TRBV29-1|NA
CSVNSGDGYTF
TGCAGCGTAAATAGTGGAGATGGCTACACCTTC
>TRBJ1-2|TRBD1|TRBV7-2|NA
CASSPDRGAYGYTF
TGTGCCAGCAGCCCAGACAGGGGGGCCTATGGCTACACCTTC
>TRBJ1-1|NA|TRBV7-8|NA
CASSLGSVRSGIGNTEAFF
TGTGCCAGCAGCTTAGGGTCGGTAAGATCGGGAATCGGGAACACTGAAGCTTTCTTT
>TRBJ1-1|NA|TRBV6-2/TRBV6-3|NA
CASRSHRVQSEAFF
TGTGCCAGCAGGTCACACAGGGTTCAATCCGAAGCTTTCTTT
>TRBJ2-7|NA|TRBV7-9|NA
CASLADSSYEQYF
TGTGCCAGCCTGGCAGATAGCTCCTACGAGCAGTACTTC
>TRBJ2-1|NA|TRBV20-1|few
CSANPPSEDEQFF
TGCAGTGCTAACCCCCCATCGGAAGATGAGCAGTTCTTC
>TRBJ1-6|TRBD1|TRBV7-2|NA
CASSSDPGGYSYNSPLHF
TGTGCCAGCAGCTCAGACCCAGGGGGCTACTCCTATAATTCACCCCTCCACTTT
>TRBJ2-7|TRBD1|TRBV29-1|NA
CSAERQGSYEQYF
TGCAGCGCCGAGAGACAGGGTTCCTACGAGCAGTACTTC
>TRBJ1-1|TRBD1|TRBV6-1|NA
CASNRGDTEAFF
TGTGCCAGCAACAGGGGCGACACTGAAGCTTTCTTT
>TRBJ1-2|NA|TRBV20-1|once
CSAFISLGPAGPYGYTF
TGCAGTGCCTTCATTTCCCTAGGACCGGCCGGCCCCTATGGCTACACCTTC
>TRBJ2-7|NA|TRBV6-2/TRBV6-3|NA
CASSWDTLAKQYF
TGTGCCAGCAGTTGGGACACTTTAGCTAAGCAGTACTTC
>TRBJ1-1|NA|TRBV20-1|NA
CSASGAPGSTEAFF
TGCAGTGCTAGTGGGGCCCCGGGGAGCACTGAAGCTTTCTTT
>TRBJ2-7|NA|TRBV7-9|NA
CASSLVVGQNYEQYF
TGTGCCAGCAGCTTAGTAGTCGGACAGAATTACGAGCAGTACTTC
>TRBJ1-1|TRBD1|TRBV19|NA
CASSISPGGTEAFF
TGTGCCAGTAGTATAAGTCCAGGGGGCACTGAAGCTTTCTTT
>TRBJ1-2|TRBD1|TRBV30|NA
CAWSARSAGGGYGYTF
TGTGCCTGGAGTGCCCGCTCCGCAGGGGGCGGCTATGGCTACACCTTC
>TRBJ1-1|NA|TRBV5-1|NA
CASSLASAGLNTEAFF
TGCGCCAGCAGCTTGGCGTCGGCAGGTCTTAACACTGAAGCTTTCTTT
>TRBJ2-5|TRBD1|TRBV20-1|NA
CSARDSRGRETQYF
TGCAGTGCTAGAGATTCCAGGGGGCGAGAGACCCAGTACTTC
>TRBJ2-7|NA|TRBV7-9|few
CASSREIEQYF
TGTGCCAGTTCACGGGAAATCGAGCAGTACTTC
>TRBJ2-2|NA|TRBV1|NA
CTSSQGANTGELFF
TGCACCAGCAGCCAAGGGGCCAACACCGGGGAGCTGTTTTTT
>TRBJ1-1|NA|TRBV6-2/TRBV6-3|NA
CASSYYGGTEAFF
TGTGCCAGCAGTTATTATGGGGGCACTGAAGCTTTCTTT
>TRBJ1-1|TRBD1|TRBV14|NA
CASSYRDRIAFF
TGTGCCAGCAGCTACAGGGACAGGATAGCTTTCTTT
>TRBJ2-7|TRBD1|TRBV20-1|NA
CSVVPGQANEQYF
TGCAGTGTCGTACCCGGACAGGCGAACGAGCAGTACTTC
>TRBJ2-3|TRBD1|TRBV6-2/TRBV6-3|once
CASNSRDRRTDTQYF
TGTGCCAGCAACTCCCGGGACAGGCGCACAGATACGCAGTATTTT
>TRBJ2-3|NA|TRBV5-6|NA
CASSLVVGMRTDTQYF
TGTGCCAGCAGCTTGGTTGTAGGGATGAGAACAGATACGCAGTATTTT
>TRBJ2-3|TRBD2|TRBV27|NA
CASSTRLAGDPDTQYF
TGTGCCAGCAGTACCCGACTAGCGGGGGATCCAGATACGCAGTATTTT
>TRBJ1-5|NA|TRBV18|NA
CASSPAGVNQPQHF
TGTGCCAGCTCACCCGCGGGGGTGAATCAGCCCCAGCATTTT
>TRBJ1-2|TRBD1|TRBV7-9|NA
CASSYTGTGESYGYTF
TGTGCCAGCAGCTACACCGGGACAGGGGAAAGCTATGGCTACACCTTC
>TRBJ1-5|NA|TRBV7-2|NA
CASSVSGVVGNQPQHF
TGTGCCAGCAGCGTCTCAGGGGTGGTCGGCAATCAGCCCCAGCATTTT
>TRBJ2-3|TRBD1|TRBV13|NA
CASSLVTGGAGDTQYF
TGTGCCAGCAGCTTAGTGACAGGGGGCGCGGGAGATACGCAGTATTTT